This T cell receptor beta chain was sequenced for a study of OX40 agonist ivuxolimab in advanced cancers. A note on the overall study: Ivuxolimab, which targeted the costimulatory receptor OX40 (CD134), was an agonistic, fully human IgG2 monoclonal antibody. Among the roughly 50 dose-escalation patients, about 19 had hepatocellular carcinoma, roughly 15 melanoma, 9 renal cell carcinoma and 9 head and neck cancer. The point of sequencing TCRbeta in the periphery was to test whether ivuxolimab changed TCR sequence diversity and drove clonal T-cell expansion. Three dose-escalation patients achieved partial responses, one with hepatocellular carcinoma and two with cutaneous melanoma. Prior anti-PD-1, anti-PD-L1 or anti-CTLA-4 therapy was permitted, and 30% to 50% of dose-escalation patients had received checkpoint inhibitors. In the dose-escalation cohort, 82.7% of patients were male, and the mean age was approximately 60 years, with a range of about 23 to 85. The paper describes the monotherapy dose-escalation part (N ≈ 50 patients) of the phase I trial of ivuxolimab. Intravenous ivuxolimab was administered to patients every 2 weeks at six dose levels: 0.01, 0.1, 0.3, 1.5, 3 and 10 mg/kg. Here is what the overall study found, with its caveats: Low levels of normalized T-cell clonal expansion were also shown by some nonresponding patients. On average, CD8+ T cells showed more expanded clones than CD4+ T cells after ivuxolimab. In the 0.1-3.0 mg/kg groups, partial responders were among the patients with the lowest normalized peripheral clonal expansion, particularly in CD8+ T cells. The antigen specificity of the clonally expanded peripheral T cells was not determined. At doses from 0.1 to 3.0 mg/kg, clonal expansion was seen in both CD4+ and CD8+ blood T cells between baseline and week 6.

As encoded in the germline V gene, CDR1 is SGHDT while CDR2 is YYEEEE. V gives up 2 bases and J gives up 4 bases, and the segment between their germline ends measures 9 bases. The CDR3 spans 13 residues, from the cysteine through the phenylalanine. Just CDR3 DNA is preserved here, 39 bases in frame from base 1. On this clone: It lacks a known antigen. No base quality values were provided; no much bigger clone lies one nucleotide off.

Genomic DNA was extracted from sorted cells for sequencing of the TCRbeta CDR3 region. The immunoSEQ Assay was used for sequencing of TCRbeta CDR3 regions. TCRdb's version of the immuneACCESS table is confined to in-frame rearrangements and falls short of the full clone set. An unresolved V gene accounts for under half of the shortfall where checked; the remainder is of unknown origin. The sample table records approximately 61,000 clones; over 70% of these occur just once. The ten biggest clones cover 1.2% of the sample. The trial excluded patients who had a history of autoimmune disease or who were on systemic immunosuppression. In every dose cohort, peripheral blood was drawn for TCR sequencing at baseline, cycle 4 day 1, and cycle 7 day 1. Samples were obtained from an open-label, multicenter, first-in-human phase I dose-escalation trial of ivuxolimab. Adults with locally advanced or metastatic melanoma, renal cell, hepatocellular, or head and neck squamous cell carcinoma were enrolled in the trial. Before TCR sequencing, CD4+ T cells and CD8+ T cells from peripheral blood were sorted into separate populations.

Sample: CD4+ or CD8+ T cells sorted from blood, taken in a trial of the OX40 agonist ivuxolimab. This sequence was found in an adult with an advanced solid tumor such as melanoma, head and neck, liver or kidney cancer. The chain joins TRBV5-6 to TRBJ1-1, with TRBD1 tentatively as D gene (6 bases match). The CDR3 region: CASSFQGSTEAFF. The sequence in DNA is TGTGCCAGCAGCTTTCAGGGGAGCACTGAAGCTTTCTTT.